Listed here is a single T cell receptor (beta chain). Antigen: not known. This entry is derived from a study of OX40 agonist ivuxolimab in advanced cancers. Study results and caveats: Some patients who did not respond also had low normalized T-cell clonal expansion.

Patients with a history of autoimmune disease or on systemic immunosuppression were excluded. Germline V gene data show CDR1 as SEHNR and CDR2 as FQNEAQ (reference sequence). The CDR3 sequence is 16 residues long. V dropped 1 base and J dropped 0; count of bases not matched to a gene: 3. The data were produced by immunoSEQ multiplex PCR, yet TCRdb's version contains in-frame clones alone and is incomplete. The top ten clones hold less than 0.7% of a sample with 75,000 to 80,000 clones, about 90% of them seen once. V usage is TRBV7-9 and J usage is TRBJ2-7; 10 bases map to TRBD2. The sequence was obtained from an adult with an advanced solid tumor such as melanoma, head and neck, liver or kidney cancer. The material was CD4+ or CD8+ T cells sorted from blood, obtained in a trial of the OX40 agonist ivuxolimab. This CDR3 is CASSLGLAGASYEQYF. DNA for the CDR3: TGTGCCAGCAGCTTAGGGCTAGCGGGAGCCTCCTACGAGCAGTACTTC.